These T cell receptor beta chains were read from a single sample in a study of blood T cell repertoires in COVID-19. The protocol was immunoSEQ multiplex PCR, while the TCRdb copy is restricted to in-frame clones and leaves out a portion. The sample lists roughly 150,000 clones; 83% were seen once. The specimen sequenced was peripheral blood. The receptors stem from a woman between 65 and 79 years old who had recovered from COVID-19. Both conserved end residues are part of each CDR3. The D gene is left open where the match is weak. Clone sizes are given selectively: once, few, many, or a class where the clone is expanded.

.	TRBJ2-4	TRBV7-3	.	TGTGCCAGCAGCCCGCATGGGCCACCAAACATTCAGTACTTC	CASSPHGPPNIQYF
.	TRBJ1-5	TRBV5-6	TRBD1	TGTGCCAGCAGCACGACAGGGGGTCAGCCCCAGCATTTT	CASSTTGGQPQHF
.	TRBJ1-1	TRBV3-1/TRBV3-2	TRBD1	TGTGCCAGCAGCCAAGTCGGGACAGGGGGCGAAATGAACACTGAAGCTTTCTTT	CASSQVGTGGEMNTEAFF
.	TRBJ1-5	TRBV19	TRBD1	TGTGCCAGTAGTTGGGGGACAGGGGATCAGCCCCAGCATTTT	CASSWGTGDQPQHF
.	TRBJ1-1	TRBV3-1/TRBV3-2	TRBD1	TGTGCCAGCACGACCGGACAGGGGGCGAGGAAAGCTTTCTTT	CASTTGQGARKAFF
few	TRBJ2-7	TRBV3-1/TRBV3-2	.	TGTGCCAGCAGCCAAGGTGTTGGTCTAGCGTTAAACGAGCAGTACTTC	CASSQGVGLALNEQYF
.	TRBJ1-1	TRBV3-1/TRBV3-2	.	TGTGCCAGCAGCCAAGGGGGGGGATCTCCTGAAGCTTTCTTT	CASSQGGGSPEAFF
once	TRBJ1-4	TRBV28	.	TGTGCCAGCAGTCCCCCCGGGAGGGTTACCAGGAAACTGTTTTTT	CASSPPGRVTRKLFF
.	TRBJ2-5	TRBV27	.	TGTGCCAGCAGTCCCCTGTGCCAAGAGACCCAGTACTTC	CASSPLCQETQYF
.	TRBJ1-2	TRBV19	.	TGTGCCAGTAGTATGGGAGGTCGGGGCTATGGCTACACCTTC	CASSMGGRGYGYTF
.	TRBJ1-1	TRBV11-2	.	TGTGCCAGCAGCTTAGACTGGAACACTGAAGCTTTCTTT	CASSLDWNTEAFF
.	TRBJ2-7	TRBV29-1	.	TGCAGCGTTGAAGATGGGGCCTGGACCTACGAGCAGTACTTC	CSVEDGAWTYEQYF
.	TRBJ1-2	TRBV30	.	TGTGCCTGGAGTGTAGGGGCCTTGGGCTATGGCTACACCTTC	CAWSVGALGYGYTF
.	TRBJ1-1	TRBV5-1	TRBD1	TGCGCCAGCAGCTCGGGTCCCGGGACAGAGAACACTGAAGCTTTCTTT	CASSSGPGTENTEAFF
.	TRBJ1-1	TRBV7-9	.	TGTGCCAGCAGCTCCCTCATTGGTGTCACGAGCACTGAAGCTTTCTTT	CASSSLIGVTSTEAFF
.	TRBJ1-4	TRBV19	.	TGTGCCAGTAGTATTTTTACGGGTGTTGGGGAAAAACTGTTTTTT	CASSIFTGVGEKLFF
once	TRBJ2-7	TRBV3-1/TRBV3-2	.	TGTGCCAGCAGCCGGCCCCAGGGCTACGAGCAGTACTTC	CASSRPQGYEQYF
.	TRBJ2-2	TRBV7-8	.	TGTGCCAGCAGCTACCGGGACATAAACACCGGGGAGCTGTTTTTT	CASSYRDINTGELFF
.	TRBJ2-7	TRBV3-1/TRBV3-2	.	TGTGCCAGCAGCCGCCCCGGGGCAGGGGGGTACGAGCAGTACTTC	CASSRPGAGGYEQYF
.	TRBJ2-7	TRBV6-6	TRBD2	TGTGCCAGCGAGGGGACTAGCGGGGGGTCCTACGAGCAGTACTTC	CASEGTSGGSYEQYF
.	TRBJ2-1	TRBV30	.	TGTGCCTGGAGTGTGGGGGCCGGCGCGGAGCAGTTCTTC	CAWSVGAGAEQFF
.	TRBJ1-5	TRBV6-1	TRBD1	TGTGCCAGCAGTGAAGCGGAACACAGGGGTCAGCCCCAGCATTTT	CASSEAEHRGQPQHF
.	TRBJ1-4	TRBV19	.	TGTGCCAGTAGTTGGAGTTTTAATGAAAAACTGTTTTTT	CASSWSFNEKLFF
.	TRBJ1-4	TRBV27	TRBD1	TGTGCCAGCAGATTGAAACCCAGGGGGCAAAGTGAAAAACTGTTTTTT	CASRLKPRGQSEKLFF
few	TRBJ2-2	TRBV19	.	TGTGCCAGTAGACGGACAGTGAACACCGGGGAGCTGTTTTTT	CASRRTVNTGELFF
few	TRBJ1-2	TRBV7-3	.	TGTGCCAGCAGCCCAGAGACACACGGCGGCTACACCTTC	CASSPETHGGYTF
.	TRBJ2-3	TRBV5-1	.	TGCGCCAGCAGCCCGTGGGGGCAGGGCACAGATACGCAGTATTTT	CASSPWGQGTDTQYF
.	TRBJ2-6	TRBV7-2	.	TGTGCCAGCAGCCCCGCGGGGGCCAACGTCCTGACTTTC	CASSPAGANVLTF
.	TRBJ1-1	TRBV27	.	TGTGCCAGCAGACAAGAAACTGAAGCTTTCTTT	CASRQETEAFF
.	TRBJ2-1	TRBV2	TRBD2	TGTGCCAGCAGTGACCAAGCGGGGGCCTACAATGAGCAGTTCTTC	CASSDQAGAYNEQFF
.	TRBJ2-7	TRBV6-5	TRBD2	TGTGCCAGCCAACGGGGGGTGGGTTCCTACGAGCAGTACTTC	CASQRGVGSYEQYF
.	TRBJ2-1	TRBV19	TRBD2	TGTGCCAGTAGTATAGATGGGGGGCGGCTAGCGGGAGGCAACAATGAGCAGTTCTTC	CASSIDGGRLAGGNNEQFF
.	TRBJ1-2	TRBV19	.	TGTGCCAGTAGACACGGGGGATTCAGACTCTATGGCTACACCTTC	CASRHGGFRLYGYTF
.	TRBJ2-7	TRBV19	TRBD1	TGTGCCAGTAGTATAAGGGACAGGGGCTACGAGCAGTACTTC	CASSIRDRGYEQYF
.	TRBJ1-2	TRBV4-2	.	TGTGCCAGCAGCCAAGGGCTGGCAGGTGGGGGCTACACCTTC	CASSQGLAGGGYTF
once	TRBJ2-7	TRBV7-6	TRBD2	TGTGCCAGCAGCCGCGCCCCGGGACTAGCGGGAGTCGAGCAGTACTTC	CASSRAPGLAGVEQYF
once	TRBJ2-5	TRBV7-7	.	TGTGCCAGCAGCTTAGAATACAGCCAAGAGACCCAGTACTTC	CASSLEYSQETQYF
.	TRBJ2-3	TRBV9	TRBD2	TGTGCCAGCAGCGTAGTGCAGCGGGAGGGCGCAGATACGCAGTATTTT	CASSVVQREGADTQYF
.	TRBJ2-7	TRBV6-5	TRBD1	TGTGCCAGCAGTTACTCGGGGACAGGGGCCACCTACGAGCAGTACTTC	CASSYSGTGATYEQYF
.	TRBJ1-5	TRBV6-6	.	TGTGCCAGCAGCCCCGTACGACAAGGCAGTCAGCCCCAGCATTTT	CASSPVRQGSQPQHF
.	TRBJ2-3	TRBV5-8	TRBD2	TGTGCCAGCAGCTTGTGGGTAGCGGGAGGGCGCCCAGATACGCAGTATTTT	CASSLWVAGGRPDTQYF